The sequence of this T cell receptor beta chain was determined in a study of T cell responses to AZD1222 COVID-19 vaccine (dated by TCRdb to 2020 to 2022). About the investigation overall: TCR sequencing was performed for some 250 trial participants, of whom about 200 were given two doses of AZD1222 and around 25 were given two doses of MenACWY control vaccine. Trial participants were enrolled into age subgroups of 18-55, 56-69 and 70-plus years, which contained approximately 150, 28 and 58 TCR-sequenced participants, respectively.

With respect to this clone: The target of this receptor is not known. Base qualities are not provided; no much larger clone lies one nucleotide away.

The sample's time point label is to be understood as: about 28 days (+/-7) after the second vaccine dose. The treatment or condition label of this sample denotes: meningococcal conjugate vaccine given as trial control. The vaccinee samples were drawn from two UK trials, COV001 and COV002, one of which was a single-blind randomized controlled phase 2/3 trial testing AZD1222 (ChAdOx1 nCoV-19) in healthy adults. For TCRbeta chain sequencing, PBMC samples from trial participants were taken at day 0 and at day 28 after the second dose. The CDR3 regions of human TCRbeta chains were subjected to immunosequencing. The published analysis was carried out like this. Repertoire TCRs were matched against a reference library of SARS-CoV-2-specific TCRs generated with the MIRA antigen-specificity platform. Breadth was defined as the fraction of unique TCRs that were SARS-CoV-2-associated, and depth was defined as the fraction of total T cells that were SARS-CoV-2-associated. Using the MIRA data, every spike-specific TCR was mapped to the spike region that the TCR reacted to and assigned to either a CD4 or a CD8 class. Log10-transformed breadth and depth values were compared by one-way ANOVA with Sidak's multiple comparisons tests. The table was pulled from immuneACCESS by TCRdb, which kept in-frame rearrangements only. Such tables lose some clones; where checked, under half of the loss comes from unresolved V genes, and the rest has no known cause. V, J and clone size were drawn from that table, and D and trimming were deduced from the DNA. This sample comprises some 150,000 clones, 85% of them detected only once. The ten largest clones capture about 7.9% of the sample.

Study-wide findings and limitations: Most participants were white British and females outnumbered males, and the authors suggested that clonal diversity may have been underestimated. The 56-69-year group was small, and its depth increase did not reach significance, likely because of low power. Reportedly, almost half of the unique spike-specific TCRs recognized epitopes lying outside the regions that are mutated in the B.1.351 and B.1.1.7 variants. The whole spike protein was spanned by vaccine-associated CD4 TCRs, and dominant responses were seen in regions 160-218 and 743-854. After two AZD1222 doses, spike-specific TCR breadth and depth were significantly higher than at day 0 and than in MenACWY recipients. Only five or six AZD1222 recipients were SARS-CoV-2 seropositive at baseline, limiting conclusions about previously exposed vaccinees. Because no day 14 peak-response samples were available, repertoires were characterized only after the peak T cell response.

CDR1 is given as SNHLY and CDR2 as FYNNEI, both from the germline V gene. Its CDR3 holds 15 amino acids, cysteine through phenylalanine. Only the CDR3 DNA is retained, 45 bases long and in frame from the first base. V drops 6 bases and J drops 4 bases, leaving 15 bases in between. The rearranged chain carries TRBV2 and TRBJ2-2; matching of 6 bases hints at TRBD2 as the D gene. This material consisted of peripheral blood, taken 28 days after the second dose of the MenACWY control vaccine. The receptor was derived from an adult who received the MenACWY meningococcal vaccine as a control. The CDR3 loop reads CASRVPGLPTGELFF. The DNA reads as follows: TGTGCCAGCAGAGTACCGGGACTTCCCACCGGGGAGCTGTTTTTT. Full variable domain (CDR3 extended with the reference TRBV2 and TRBJ2-2 proteins): EPEVTQTPSHQVTQMGQEVILRCVPISNHLYFYWYRQILGQKVEFLVSFYNNEISEKSEIFDDQFSVERPDGSNFTLKIRSTKLEDSAMYFCASRVPGLPTGELFFGEGSRLTVL.